The subject of this entry is one TCR beta chain. This clonotype was recorded many times. Its antigen target is currently unknown. Base qualities are not at hand, and no much larger clone is one base apart. In light of the paper, this sample's time point label describes: newly diagnosed GD, antithyroid drugs for less than 3 months. For both TCR sequencing and RNA sequencing, RNA was extracted from PBMCs in TRIzol. The diagnosis of Graves' disease was made according to American Thyroid Association guidelines. Patients were recruited from an endocrinology department in Xi'an, China. Each patient gave approximately 10 milliliters of peripheral blood, collected in an EDTA anticoagulant tube. Ficoll Paque Plus density gradient separation was used to isolate PBMCs, and no further T cell sorting was done. An Agilent 2100 Bioanalyzer and agarose gel were used to assess RNA quality, and a NanoDrop 2000 was used to measure RNA concentration.

The source of the sample is a study of regulatory T cells in long-lasting Graves disease (dated by TCRdb to about 2021). Regarding the complete study: Antithyroid drugs had been taken for less than 3 months by newly diagnosed Graves' disease patients. A total of 33 samples underwent TCR sequencing, from 13 patients with persistent Graves' disease and 20 or so patients with newly diagnosed Graves' disease. This study used TCR sequencing and RNA sequencing of peripheral blood to compare persistent Graves' disease patients against newly diagnosed Graves' disease patients. The study took place in China and was registered as a clinical trial. Overall study outcomes, separate from this receptor: Persistent patients shared more public clonotypes among themselves (around 2,700) than newly diagnosed patients did (roughly 920). Compared with newly diagnosed patients, persistent Graves' disease patients had lower TCR Shannon entropy and fewer highly expanded clones, which suggests clonal expansion. The authors noted that the small sample size was a limitation that may lower accuracy. Sequencing and analysis were restricted to the TCR beta chain. The study examined only peripheral blood because the primary lesion, thyroid tissue, could not be accessed.

Library method: multiplex PCR. Sequencing relied on an Illumina HiSeq 4000. TCR beta libraries were built with iRepertoire HTBI primers and Arm-PCR amplification of CDR3 regions. PCR products were gel purified before sequencing. Processing in the source paper ran as follows. Across samples, around 62 TRBV and 12 to 15 TRBJ segments were identified and used for gene usage analysis of CDR3 amino acid clonotypes. Filtered high-quality paired reads were merged into contigs using COPE and FqMerger. Contigs were aligned with BLAST to IMGT TRBV, TRBD and TRBJ reference genes, and CDR3 was defined per IMGT. Any clonotype with a frequency above 0.1% was classified as a highly expanded clone. Shannon entropy was used to measure repertoire diversity, and the Gini coefficient was used to measure V-J evenness. A clonotype was considered public if more than one individual shared it. Starting from the raw public reads, TCRdb applied fastp trimming at Q25, assembled clones with MiXCR and retained in-frame beta chains. One record per CDR3 amino acid sequence lists the most common genes and DNA. For this entry, the V and J calls and clone size follow TCRdb and not the study's own pipeline. In all, the sample holds roughly 350,000 distinct CDR3 sequences, and 16% of those were seen once. The ten largest clones take up 30% of the sample.

These sequences were also reported in another study, on T cells in Graves' hyperthyroidism and ophthalmopathy. Looking at the second paper: Stable Graves' hyperthyroidism was defined as no progression to ophthalmopathy during 18 months of follow-up. Hyperthyroidism patients were aged 18 to 65 years and newly diagnosed, with disease duration of less than 2 months. Any patient with an uncontrolled infection, another autoimmune disease, pregnancy or lactation was excluded. Diagnoses relied on clinical symptoms, serum thyroxine and TRAb, thyroid ultrasound and orbital computed tomography. The first round of RT-PCR for the TCR CDR3 was performed with the HTBI primer set and the Qiagen OneStep RT-PCR kit. Blood samples also contained most of the expanded thyroid clonotypes (frequency above 0.001), which suggests that blood repertoires may reflect thyroid immune responses. In cross-validation, a model built on a 13 V-J signature told ophthalmopathy apart from stable hyperthyroidism with 87.88% sensitivity and roughly 82% specificity, and in testing the same model reached 80%/75%. In validation, the model predicted progression to ophthalmopathy with around 71% sensitivity and 72% to 85% specificity, a median of roughly seven months before onset. A discovery cohort of around 98 patients, 43 with Graves' ophthalmopathy and 55 to 60 with stable Graves' hyperthyroidism, was used to find distinguishing TCR V-J signatures. Prospective prediction of ophthalmopathy was tested in an independent validation cohort of approximately 19 hyperthyroidism patients and some 17 patients who later progressed to ophthalmopathy. The roughly 91 discovery patients were randomly divided into training and test sets at a 7:3 ratio. The study also compared thyroid tissue and blood T-cell repertoires from several Graves' hyperthyroidism patients. After blood sampling, hyperthyroidism patients were treated with methimazole at a starting dose of 30 mg daily, and ophthalmopathy patients were treated with high-dose intravenous methylprednisolone. A second multiplex PCR round built the libraries, followed by size selection and purification. The libraries were sequenced on an Illumina HiSeq2000 using paired-end 100 bp reads. Raw data were processed with SOAPnuke, discarding reads with adapters, uncalled bases, mean Phred below 15, or no exact constant-primer or identifier match. High-quality paired reads were merged with COPE v1.2.5, and unique nucleotide sequences were defined as clonotypes. MiTCR v1.1 was used to align the clonotypes against IMGT TRBV, TRBD and TRBJ reference segments. The analysis was restricted to V-J combinations with a frequency above 0.0001, which together covered 99% to 99.2% of the repertoires. A TCS score was defined as the ratio between F50 (clonal expansion) and ExV (chaos), using BLOSUM62-based TCRdist between CDR3 peptides within each V-J. Welch's t-statistics and random forest reduced roughly 530 V-J features to 10 to 15, which were used in a naive Bayes classifier (R e1071). Sample size was not statistically predetermined, and blinding of investigators to group allocation was not performed. The paper describes TCR Vbeta CDR3 sequencing of 135 peripheral blood samples, made up of roughly 45 ophthalmopathy patients, around 78 hyperthyroidism patients and roughly 17 progressor patients.

Sequenced material: peripheral blood mononuclear cells (PBMCs), taken at new diagnosis, from a patient treated with antithyroid drugs. The sequence derives from a man aged 35 to 55 with Graves disease. Donor details come from another sample of the same person, matched by shared clones.

CDR3 protein: CSAQRQGGAEAFF. The bases read TGCAGTGCTCAAAGACAGGGGGGAGCTGAAGCTTTCTTT. Recombination linked TRBV20-1 to TRBJ1-1; TRBD1 fits 9 bases in the junction. CDR3 length: 13 amino acids, cysteine to phenylalanine. Only CDR3 DNA remains: 39 bases, in frame from the first base. Sequences DFQATT (CDR1) and SNEGSKA (CDR2) are obtained from the germline V gene (reference sequence). Trimming takes 5 bases off V and 6 bases off J; junction bases not matched to a gene: 7.